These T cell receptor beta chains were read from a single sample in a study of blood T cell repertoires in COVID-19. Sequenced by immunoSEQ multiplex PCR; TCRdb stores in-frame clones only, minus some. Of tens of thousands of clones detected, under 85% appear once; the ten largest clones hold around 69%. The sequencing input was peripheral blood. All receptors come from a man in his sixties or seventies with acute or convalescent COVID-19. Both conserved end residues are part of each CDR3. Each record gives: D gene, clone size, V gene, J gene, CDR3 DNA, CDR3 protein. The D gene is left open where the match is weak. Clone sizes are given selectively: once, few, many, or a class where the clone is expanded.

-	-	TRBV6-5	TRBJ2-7	TGTGCCAGCAGGGAGCTGGCGGGGTCCTACGAGCAGTACTTC	CASRELAGSYEQYF
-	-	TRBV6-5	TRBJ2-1	TGTGCCAGCAGCCTCGCGCAGGGCTACAATGAGCAGTTCTTC	CASSLAQGYNEQFF
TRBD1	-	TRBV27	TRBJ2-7	TGTGCCAGCAGTTTAAGGGGGACAGACGCTTACGAGCAGTACTTC	CASSLRGTDAYEQYF
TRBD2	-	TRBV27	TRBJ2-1	TGTGCCAGCAGTTCCCTCGGACTAGCGGCGAATGAGCAGTTCTTC	CASSSLGLAANEQFF
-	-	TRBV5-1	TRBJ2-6	TGCGCCAGCAGCTTGGTTACAGGTGGGGCCAACGTCCTGACTTTC	CASSLVTGGANVLTF
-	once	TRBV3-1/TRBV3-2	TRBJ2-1	TGTGCCAGCAGCCAAGGATTCGCTCATACGGGGGTCTCTAATGAGCAGTTCTTC	CASSQGFAHTGVSNEQFF
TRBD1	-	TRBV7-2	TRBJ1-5	TGTGCCAGCAGCGCGGGGACAGGGGGCTTGGGAAGCAATCAGCCCCAGCATTTT	CASSAGTGGLGSNQPQHF
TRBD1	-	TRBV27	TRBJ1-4	TGTGCCAGCGCTATACCGGGACAGGGCGAAAAACTGTTTTTT	CASAIPGQGEKLFF
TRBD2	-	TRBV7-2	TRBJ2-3	TGTGCCAGCAGCTCCTTCCTAGCGGGAGCAGATACGCAGTATTTT	CASSSFLAGADTQYF
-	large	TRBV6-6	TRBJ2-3	TGTGCCAGCAGTCAGAGAAATACGCAGTATTTT	CASSQRNTQYF
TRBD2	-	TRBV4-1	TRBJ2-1	TGCGCCAGCAGCCAAATTGGGACTAGCGCTTACAATGAGCAGTTCTTC	CASSQIGTSAYNEQFF
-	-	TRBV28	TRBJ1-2	TGTGCCAGCAGGGGGGACACGCCGGTTGGCTACACCTTC	CASRGDTPVGYTF
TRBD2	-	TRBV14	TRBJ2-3	TGTGCCAGCAGCCAAGTTTCGGCGGGGGGGGGCACAGATACGCAGTATTTT	CASSQVSAGGGTDTQYF
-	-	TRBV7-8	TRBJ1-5	TGTGCCAGCAGCACTGAACGCCGTCAGCCCCAGCATTTT	CASSTERRQPQHF
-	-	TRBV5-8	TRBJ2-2	TGTGCCAGCAGCTTGGAAAAGGGAGGATTCACTACGAACACCGGGGAGCTGTTTTTT	CASSLEKGGFTTNTGELFF
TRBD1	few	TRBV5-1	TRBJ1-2	TGCGCCAGCAGCCCAAGGACAGGGGGCTATGGCTACACCTTC	CASSPRTGGYGYTF
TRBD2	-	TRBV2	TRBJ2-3	TGTGCCAGCAGTGACGATAGCGGGAGCACAGATACGCAGTATTTT	CASSDDSGSTDTQYF
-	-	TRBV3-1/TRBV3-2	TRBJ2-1	TGTGCCAGCAGCCCGAGACGTATAGCTGAGCAGTTCTTC	CASSPRRIAEQFF
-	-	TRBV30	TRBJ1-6	TGTGCCTGTCGAGTGGGCCTACATAATTCACCCCTCCACTTT	CACRVGLHNSPLHF
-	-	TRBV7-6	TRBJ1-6	TGTGCCAGCAGCCCTACTGTAGACTCCTATAATTCACCCCTCCACTTT	CASSPTVDSYNSPLHF
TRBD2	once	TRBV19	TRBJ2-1	TGTGCCAGTAGTGCCCTCCGACAGCGGGACTACAATGAGCAGTTCTTC	CASSALRQRDYNEQFF
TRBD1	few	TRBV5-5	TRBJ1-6	TGTGCCAGCAGCGCAGGACAGGCCTCCGGGAGTTCACGCCTCCACTTT	CASSAGQASGSSRLHF